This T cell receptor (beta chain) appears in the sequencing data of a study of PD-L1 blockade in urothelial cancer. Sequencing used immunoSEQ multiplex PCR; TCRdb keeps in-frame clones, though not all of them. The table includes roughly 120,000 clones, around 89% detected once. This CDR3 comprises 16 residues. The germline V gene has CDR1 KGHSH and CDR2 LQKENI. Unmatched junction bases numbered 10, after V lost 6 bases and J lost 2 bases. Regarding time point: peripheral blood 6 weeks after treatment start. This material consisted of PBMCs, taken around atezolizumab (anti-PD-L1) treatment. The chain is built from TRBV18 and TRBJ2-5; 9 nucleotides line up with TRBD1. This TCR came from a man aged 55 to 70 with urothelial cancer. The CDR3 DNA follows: TGTGCCAGCTCCCTCATACCGGGACAGGGACAAGAGACCCAGTACTTC. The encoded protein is CASSLIPGQGQETQYF. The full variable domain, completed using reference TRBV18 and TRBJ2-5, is NAGVMQNPRHLVRRRGQEARLRCSPMKGHSHVYWYRQLPEEGLKFMVYLQKENIIDESGMPKERFSAEFPKEGPSILRIQQVVRGDSAAYFCASSLIPGQGQETQYFGPGTRLLVL.